This T cell receptor beta chain was sequenced in a study of blood T cell repertoires in COVID-19. Turning to the study itself: Italy, Spain and the United States were the sources of the convalescent and acute COVID-19 samples. T cells, B-cell-depleted T cells, or PBMCs provided the cDNA or gDNA that served as material.

The CDR3 is 15 residues long. The germline V gene has CDR1 MNHEY and CDR2 SMNVEV (reference sequence). The ends were cut back, 7 bases at V and 0 bases at J, with 13 bases in the middle. Per the study methods: For nucleated cells, counts were estimated from reference gene primer amplification. Assay used: immunoSEQ multiplex PCR; TCRdb lists only in-frame clones, some missing. V and J calls and clone size are given by that table; D and trimming were obtained from the DNA. The table lists some 330,000 clones, roughly four fifths of them singletons, with approximately 5% in the top ten. The gene calls are TRBV27 and TRBJ1-5, with a weak D call TRBD1 (6 bases). The sequencing sample was made of PBMCs or T cells enriched from blood (not recorded which). The sequence was obtained from a woman in her forties or fifties who had recovered from COVID-19. CDR3 sequence reads: CASKVNRDSNQPQHF. CDR3 coding DNA: TGTGCCAGCAAGGTCAACAGGGATAGCAATCAGCCCCAGCATTTT.